Listed below are T cell receptor beta chains from one sample, sequenced in a study of blood T cell repertoires in COVID-19. Sequencing was performed with immunoSEQ multiplex PCR; in TCRdb, only in-frame clones are kept and a portion is missing. The profile covers fewer than 300,000 clones, with about four fifths appearing a single time and approximately 14% taken by the ten largest. Sequencing was carried out using peripheral blood. These receptors came from a person aged 65-85 years with COVID-19, enrolled during active disease. Both conserved end residues are part of each CDR3. Fields, in order: J gene, D gene, clone size, V gene, CDR3 DNA, CDR3 protein. The D gene is left open where the match is weak. Part of the rows lack a size; the others show once, few, many or a class for expanded clones.

TRBJ2-2 | TRBD2 | - | TRBV3-1/TRBV3-2 | TGTGCCAGCAGCCAAGTTTCGGGGGGTCGCACCGGGGAGCTGTTTTTT | CASSQVSGGRTGELFF
TRBJ2-5 | - | - | TRBV2 | TGTGCCAGCAGTGAAAATACGGTGTCCCAAGAGACCCAGTACTTC | CASSENTVSQETQYF
TRBJ2-2 | - | - | TRBV3-1/TRBV3-2 | TGTGCCAGCAGCCAACCAGGGGATACGCTCGGGGAGCTGTTTTTT | CASSQPGDTLGELFF
TRBJ1-5 | TRBD1 | - | TRBV2 | TGTGCCAGCAGAGCCGGACAGGGGAGTCAGCCCCAGCATTTT | CASRAGQGSQPQHF
TRBJ1-5 | TRBD1 | - | TRBV30 | TGTGCCTGGAGTACAGGGGATAATCAGCCCCAGCATTTT | CAWSTGDNQPQHF
TRBJ2-3 | - | - | TRBV7-3 | TGTGCCAGCAGCCCTTATGCCCCCGGGTCAACAGATACGCAGTATTTT | CASSPYAPGSTDTQYF
TRBJ1-3 | - | - | TRBV12-2 | TGTGCAAGTCGCTTAGTCTGTGGGGCAAGTGGAAACACCATATATTTT | CASRLVCGASGNTIYF
TRBJ2-3 | TRBD2 | - | TRBV15 | TGTGCCACCAGCAGAGATATGGGACTAGCGGGAAAGTCAGATACGCAGTATTTT | CATSRDMGLAGKSDTQYF
TRBJ1-4 | - | - | TRBV3-1/TRBV3-2 | TGTGCCAGCAGCGTCCGGGGGGGGCGGGCTAATGAAAAACTGTTTTTT | CASSVRGGRANEKLFF
TRBJ2-7 | - | - | TRBV21-1 | TGTGCCAGCCTAATACAGGGGGCGCTTTCCTACGAGCAGTACTTC | CASLIQGALSYEQYF
TRBJ2-2 | - | few | TRBV6-5 | TGTGCCAGCTCAGACGCCAGGGTTGTGGCCGGGGAGCTGTTTTTT | CASSDARVVAGELFF
TRBJ1-5 | - | - | TRBV28 | TGTGCCAGCAGTTTGATCACAGGGTTTCAGCCCCAGCATTTT | CASSLITGFQPQHF
TRBJ2-5 | TRBD2 | - | TRBV24-1 | TGTGCCACCAGTGATCGACACCGGACGGGGGGGACCCAGTACTTC | CATSDRHRTGGTQYF
TRBJ1-2 | TRBD1 | - | TRBV2 | TGTGCCAGCGCTATCACCGGGACAGGGACACTCTATGGCTACACCTTC | CASAITGTGTLYGYTF
TRBJ2-7 | - | - | TRBV14 | TGTGCCAGCAGCCGACACACGTCCTACGAGCAGTACTTC | CASSRHTSYEQYF
TRBJ2-1 | - | - | TRBV21-1 | TGTGCCAGCAGCATCCAGGTGACAGCTTACAATGAGCAGTTCTTC | CASSIQVTAYNEQFF
TRBJ2-7 | TRBD1 | - | TRBV7-2 | TGTGCCAGCAGCTTACTCGGACAGGGGGGCGAGCAGTACTTC | CASSLLGQGGEQYF
TRBJ2-3 | TRBD2 | - | TRBV28 | TGTGCCAGCAGTTTATGGACTAGCGGGAGGGCCTGGTCGGGCACAGATACGCAGTATTTT | CASSLWTSGRAWSGTDTQYF
TRBJ2-5 | TRBD2 | many | TRBV20-1 | TGCAGTGCTAGTCTGCGACTAGCGGGAGAAGAGACCCAGTACTTC | CSASLRLAGEETQYF
TRBJ2-5 | - | - | TRBV18 | TGTGCCAGCTCACCAATCGACAGCTTAAGGGAGACCCAGTACTTC | CASSPIDSLRETQYF
TRBJ2-3 | TRBD2 | - | TRBV3-1/TRBV3-2 | TGTGCCAGCAGCCAAGATTATCCAGCGGGGGGGCCTAGCGATACGCAGTATTTT | CASSQDYPAGGPSDTQYF
TRBJ2-3 | TRBD2 | - | TRBV28 | TGTGCCAGCAGTTTACGTAGCGGGACTGGCACAGATACGCAGTATTTT | CASSLRSGTGTDTQYF
TRBJ1-6 | - | - | TRBV19 | TGTGCCAGTAGGAGGGCACCGCTAGGACCTAATTCACCCCTCCACTTT | CASRRAPLGPNSPLHF
TRBJ2-5 | - | - | TRBV7-2 | TGTGCCAGCAGATCTAGCCCGGGAGAGACCCAGTACTTC | CASRSSPGETQYF
TRBJ2-7 | TRBD2 | - | TRBV28 | TGTGCCAGCAGTTTGGGGGGGGGTCACTACGAGCAGTACTTC | CASSLGGGHYEQYF
TRBJ1-2 | - | - | TRBV18 | TGTGCCAGCTCACCACCGTCCAGGCTTCGCGGCTACACCTTC | CASSPPSRLRGYTF
TRBJ2-5 | TRBD1 | - | TRBV7-2 | TGTGCCAGCAGCCGCGACAGGGTAGGCCTCGAGACCCAGTACTTC | CASSRDRVGLETQYF
TRBJ2-1 | TRBD2 | - | TRBV18 | TGTGCCAGCTCACCTCAAGCGGGGGAGAACAATGAGCAGTTCTTC | CASSPQAGENNEQFF
TRBJ1-5 | - | - | TRBV18 | TGTGCCAGCTCACAGGGGTGGGTAGATCAGCCCCAGCATTTT | CASSQGWVDQPQHF
TRBJ1-1 | TRBD1 | - | TRBV6-5 | TGTGCCAGCAGGGCGGGACAGGGGAACACTGAAGCTTTCTTT | CASRAGQGNTEAFF
TRBJ1-1 | - | - | TRBV6-6 | TGTGCCAGCAGCTATCGGCTCCCGCCAGTACAAAGGGGAGGTGGGGGGGCTCGGACTTTCTTT | CASSYRLPPVQRGGGGARTFF
TRBJ2-1 | - | - | TRBV21-1 | TGTGCCAGCAGCAGCGGGACAGGGTCTGGGGATGAGCAGTTCTTC | CASSSGTGSGDEQFF
TRBJ1-6 | - | - | TRBV7-9 | TGTGCCAGCAGCCTCGACTCCCAGGGGCTCGCCCTCCACTTT | CASSLDSQGLALHF
TRBJ2-5 | TRBD2 | - | TRBV2 | TGTGCCAGCAGTTTGACTAGCGGGGGCTTGGGGGAGACCCAGTACTTC | CASSLTSGGLGETQYF
TRBJ1-5 | - | few | TRBV2 | TGTGCCAGCAGCCCGACAGAGTATCAGCCCCAGCATTTT | CASSPTEYQPQHF
TRBJ1-2 | TRBD1 | - | TRBV25-1 | TGTGCCAGCAGGAGGGGACAGGGGAATGGCTACACCTTC | CASRRGQGNGYTF
TRBJ1-5 | - | once | TRBV5-1 | TGCGCCAGCAGCTTGTTCGGGACACACAGTCAGCCCCAGCATTTT | CASSLFGTHSQPQHF
TRBJ2-5 | TRBD2 | - | TRBV30 | TGTGCCTGGGGCGCCGGTGCGGGAGGGCCTAGCGAGACCCAGTACTTC | CAWGAGAGGPSETQYF
TRBJ2-3 | TRBD2 | - | TRBV7-6 | TGTGCCAGCAGCTTGCTAGCGGGAGGGCCCCCCAGCACAGATACGCAGTATTTT | CASSLLAGGPPSTDTQYF
TRBJ1-5 | - | - | TRBV30 | TGTGCCTGGAGTGTACCGGGAGGGGAAAATCAGCCCCAGCATTTT | CAWSVPGGENQPQHF